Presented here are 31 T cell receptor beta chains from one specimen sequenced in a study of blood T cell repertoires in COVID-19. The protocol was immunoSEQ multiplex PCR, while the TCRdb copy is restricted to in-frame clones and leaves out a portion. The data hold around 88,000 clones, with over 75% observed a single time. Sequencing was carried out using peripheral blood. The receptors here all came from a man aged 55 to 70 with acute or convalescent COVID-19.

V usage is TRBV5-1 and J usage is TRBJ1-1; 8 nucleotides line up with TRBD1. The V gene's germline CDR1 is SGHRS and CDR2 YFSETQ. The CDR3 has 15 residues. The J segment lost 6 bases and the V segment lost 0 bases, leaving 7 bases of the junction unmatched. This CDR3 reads CASSLGQGTGSEAFF. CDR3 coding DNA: TGCGCCAGCAGCTTGGGACAGGGGACGGGATCTGAAGCTTTCTTT.

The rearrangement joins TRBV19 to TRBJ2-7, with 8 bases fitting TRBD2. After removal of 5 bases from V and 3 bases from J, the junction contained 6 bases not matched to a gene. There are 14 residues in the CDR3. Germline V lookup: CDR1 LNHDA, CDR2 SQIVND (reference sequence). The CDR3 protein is CASSVGTSYYEQYF. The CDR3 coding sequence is TGTGCCAGTAGTGTTGGGACTAGTTACTACGAGCAGTACTTC.

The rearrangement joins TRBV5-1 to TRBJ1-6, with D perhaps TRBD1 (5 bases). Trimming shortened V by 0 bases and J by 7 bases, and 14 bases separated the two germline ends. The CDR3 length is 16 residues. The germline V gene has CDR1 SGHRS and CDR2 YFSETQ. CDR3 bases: TGCGCCAGCAGCTTGGCCAAGGGACTTACAAATTCACCCCTCCACTTT. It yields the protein CASSLAKGLTNSPLHF. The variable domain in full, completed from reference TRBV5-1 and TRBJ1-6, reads KAGVTQTPRYLIKTRGQQVTLSCSPISGHRSVSWYQQTPGQGLQFLFEYFSETQRNKGNFPGRFSGRQFSNSRSEMNVSTLELGDSALYLCASSLAKGLTNSPLHFGNGTRLTVT.

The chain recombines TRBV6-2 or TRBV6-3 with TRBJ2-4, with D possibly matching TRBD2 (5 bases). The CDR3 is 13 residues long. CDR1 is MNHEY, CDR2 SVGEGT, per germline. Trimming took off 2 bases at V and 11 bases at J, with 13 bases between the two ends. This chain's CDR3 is CASSYEGAAFQYF. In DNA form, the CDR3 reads TGTGCCAGCAGTTACGAGGGCGCCGCTTTTCAGTACTTC.

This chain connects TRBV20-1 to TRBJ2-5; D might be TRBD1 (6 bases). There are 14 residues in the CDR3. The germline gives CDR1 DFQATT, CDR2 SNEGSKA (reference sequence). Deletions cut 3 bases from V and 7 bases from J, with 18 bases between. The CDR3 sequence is CSASAPGAHGTQYF. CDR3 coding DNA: TGCAGTGCTAGTGCACCAGGGGCGCACGGGACCCAGTACTTC.

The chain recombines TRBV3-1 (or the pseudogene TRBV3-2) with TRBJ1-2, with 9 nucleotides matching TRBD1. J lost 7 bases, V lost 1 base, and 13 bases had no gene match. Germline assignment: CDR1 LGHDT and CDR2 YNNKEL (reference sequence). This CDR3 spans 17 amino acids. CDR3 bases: TGTGCCAGCAGCCAAGCCGTTACAGGGGGCGCTTCCCGTGGCTACACCTTC. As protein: CASSQAVTGGASRGYTF.

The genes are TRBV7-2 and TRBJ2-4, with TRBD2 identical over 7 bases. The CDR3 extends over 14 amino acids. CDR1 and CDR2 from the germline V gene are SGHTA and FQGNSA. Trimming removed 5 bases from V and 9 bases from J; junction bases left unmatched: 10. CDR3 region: CASSGGEGRGIQYF. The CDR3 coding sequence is TGTGCCAGCAGCGGGGGGGAGGGCCGAGGCATTCAGTACTTC.

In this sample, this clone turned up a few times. The CDR3 protein is CASSVGLAATYEQYF. Written as DNA, the CDR3 is TGTGCCAGCAGCGTTGGACTAGCGGCGACCTACGAGCAGTACTTC. The chain is built from TRBV7-3 and TRBJ2-7, with 10 positions matching TRBD2. J was trimmed by 2 bases and V by 5 bases; bases with no gene match: 6. The CDR3 consists of 15 residues. Per the germline V gene, CDR1 is SGHTA and CDR2 is FQGTGA.

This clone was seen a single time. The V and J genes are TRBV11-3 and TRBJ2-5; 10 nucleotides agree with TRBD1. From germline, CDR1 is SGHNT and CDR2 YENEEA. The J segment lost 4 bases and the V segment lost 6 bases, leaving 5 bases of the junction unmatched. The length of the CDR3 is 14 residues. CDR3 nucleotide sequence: TGTGCCAGCAGTCTGGACAGGGGGTCAGAGACCCAGTACTTC. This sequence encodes CASSLDRGSETQYF.

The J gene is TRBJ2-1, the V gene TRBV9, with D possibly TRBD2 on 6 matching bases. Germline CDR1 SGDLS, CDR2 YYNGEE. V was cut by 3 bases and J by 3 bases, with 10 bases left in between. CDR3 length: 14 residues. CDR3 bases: TGTGCCAGCAGCGGGGGGACTTACTACAATGAGCAGTTCTTC. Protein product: CASSGGTYYNEQFF. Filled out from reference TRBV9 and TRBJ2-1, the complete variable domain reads DSGVTQTPKHLITATGQRVTLRCSPRSGDLSVYWYQQSLDQGLQFLIQYYNGEERAKGNILERFSAQQFPDLHSELNLSSLELGDSALYFCASSGGTYYNEQFFGPGTRLTVL.

The CDR3 DNA is TGTGCCACCAGTAGCGGGAGACCTAATGAAAAACTGTTTTTT. It is translated as CATSSGRPNEKLFF. J is TRBJ1-4 and V is TRBV24-1; D gene unclear. Germline CDR1 KGHDR, CDR2 SFDVKD. This CDR3 has 14 residues. Trimming took 6 bases from V and 3 from J, leaving 10 bases between them.

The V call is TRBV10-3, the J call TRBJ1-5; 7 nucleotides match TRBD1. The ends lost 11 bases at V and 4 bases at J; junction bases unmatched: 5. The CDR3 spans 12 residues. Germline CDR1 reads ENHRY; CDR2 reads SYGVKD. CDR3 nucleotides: TGTGCCGCCTCGACAGGGAATCAGCCCCAGCATTTT. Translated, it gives CAASTGNQPQHF.

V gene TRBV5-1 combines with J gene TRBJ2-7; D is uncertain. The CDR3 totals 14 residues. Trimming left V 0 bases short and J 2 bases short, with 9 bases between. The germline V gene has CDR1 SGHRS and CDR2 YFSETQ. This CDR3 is CASSLGLSAYEQYF. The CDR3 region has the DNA TGCGCCAGCAGCTTGGGCCTCTCAGCCTACGAGCAGTACTTC.

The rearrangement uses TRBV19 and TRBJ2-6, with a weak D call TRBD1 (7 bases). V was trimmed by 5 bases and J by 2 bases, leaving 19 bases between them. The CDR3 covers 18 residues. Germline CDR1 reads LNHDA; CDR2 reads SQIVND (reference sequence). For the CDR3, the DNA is TGTGCCAGTAGTCCCAGGGGGGTGGGAATGGCTGGGGCCAACGTCCTGACTTTC. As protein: CASSPRGVGMAGANVLTF.

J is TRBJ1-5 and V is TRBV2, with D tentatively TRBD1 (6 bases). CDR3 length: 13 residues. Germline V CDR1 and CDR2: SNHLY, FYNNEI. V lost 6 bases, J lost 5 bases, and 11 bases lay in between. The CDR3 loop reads CASRTDRYQPQHF. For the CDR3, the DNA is TGTGCCAGCAGGACGGACAGATATCAGCCCCAGCATTTT.

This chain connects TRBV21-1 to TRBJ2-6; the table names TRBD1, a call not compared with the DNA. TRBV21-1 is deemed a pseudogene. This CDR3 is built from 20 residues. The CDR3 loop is CASSKFRGQGENSGANVLTF. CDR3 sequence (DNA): TGTGCCAGCAGCAAGTTCCGGGGACAGGGGGAAAACTCTGGGGCCAACGTCCTGACTTTC.

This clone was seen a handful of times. The CDR3 loop reads CASSLGETGTGLLGYTF. CDR3 coding DNA: TGTGCCAGCAGCTTGGGAGAAACCGGGACAGGGCTTTTAGGCTACACCTTC. The gene calls are TRBV5-6 and TRBJ1-2; 9 nucleotides align to TRBD1. Germline CDR1 SGHDT, CDR2 YYEEEE. The CDR3 loop spans 17 amino acids. V lost 0 bases to trimming and J lost 8 bases; unmatched junction nucleotides: 14.

CDR3 in DNA: TGTGCCACCAGCAGGACCCAGGGGCGCGAGCAGTACTTC. Translation gives CATSRTQGREQYF. The chain employs TRBV15 and TRBJ2-7; the D gene is possibly TRBD1 (6 bases). Trimming removed 3 bases at V and 6 bases at J, with 12 bases between. Germline loops: CDR1 LNHNV, CDR2 YYDKDF (reference sequence). There are 13 residues in the CDR3.

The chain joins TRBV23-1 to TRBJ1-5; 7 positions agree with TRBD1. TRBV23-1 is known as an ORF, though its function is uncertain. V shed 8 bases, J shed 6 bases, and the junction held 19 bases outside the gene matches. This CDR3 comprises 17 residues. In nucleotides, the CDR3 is TGCGCCAGCCGCACAACTCGGACAGGATCAATCTTTCAGCCCCAGCATTTT. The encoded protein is CASRTTRTGSIFQPQHF.

The DNA for the CDR3 is TGTGCCACCCGAGCGGACAGGCTGAACACTGAAGCTTTCTTT. This gives the protein CATRADRLNTEAFF. J is TRBJ1-1 and V is TRBV10-3, with 7 nucleotides matching TRBD1. Germline CDR1 ENHRY, CDR2 SYGVKD. There are 14 residues in the CDR3. With 10 bases clipped from V and 0 bases from J, the junction kept 8 bases outside the gene matches.

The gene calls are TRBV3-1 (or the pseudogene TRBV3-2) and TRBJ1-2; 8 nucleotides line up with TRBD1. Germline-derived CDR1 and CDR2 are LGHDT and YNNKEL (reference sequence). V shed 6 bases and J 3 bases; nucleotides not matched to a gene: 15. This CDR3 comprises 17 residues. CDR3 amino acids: CASRQGAGEVDDYGYTF. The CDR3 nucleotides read TGTGCCAGCAGGCAGGGGGCAGGGGAGGTCGATGACTATGGCTACACCTTC.

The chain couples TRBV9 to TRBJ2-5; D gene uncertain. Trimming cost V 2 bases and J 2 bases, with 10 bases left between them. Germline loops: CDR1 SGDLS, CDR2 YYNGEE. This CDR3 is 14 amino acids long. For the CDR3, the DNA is TGTGCCAGCAGCGTCTGGAGTACACAAGAGACCCAGTACTTC. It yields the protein CASSVWSTQETQYF.

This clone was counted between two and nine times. The CDR3 DNA reads as TGTGCCAGCAGAAGGGACAGCTCCACCGGGGAGCTGTTTTTT. It codes for CASRRDSSTGELFF. V usage is TRBV9 and J usage is TRBJ2-2, with 7 bases aligning to TRBD1. The CDR3 contains 14 residues. Per the germline V gene, CDR1 is SGDLS and CDR2 is YYNGEE. Trimming at V came to 5 bases and at J to 4 bases, leaving 5 bases not matched to a gene.

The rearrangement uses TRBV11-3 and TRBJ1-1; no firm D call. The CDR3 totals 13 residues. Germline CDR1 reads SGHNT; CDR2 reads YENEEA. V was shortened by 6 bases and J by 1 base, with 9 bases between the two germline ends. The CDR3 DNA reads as TGTGCCAGCAGTCTAAACAGGAACACTGAAGCTTTCTTT. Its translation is CASSLNRNTEAFF.

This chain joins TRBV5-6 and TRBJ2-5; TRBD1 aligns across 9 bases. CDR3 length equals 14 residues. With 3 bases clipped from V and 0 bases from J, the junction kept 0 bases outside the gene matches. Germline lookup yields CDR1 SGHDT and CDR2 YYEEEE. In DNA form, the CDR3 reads TGTGCCAGCAGCTGGACAGGGGACCAAGAGACCCAGTACTTC. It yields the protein CASSWTGDQETQYF.

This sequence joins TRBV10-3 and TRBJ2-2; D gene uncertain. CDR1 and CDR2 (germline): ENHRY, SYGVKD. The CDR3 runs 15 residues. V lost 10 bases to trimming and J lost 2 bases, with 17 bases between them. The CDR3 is CATLGSPRNTGELFF. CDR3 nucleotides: TGTGCCACCCTCGGGTCCCCGCGAAACACCGGGGAGCTGTTTTTT.

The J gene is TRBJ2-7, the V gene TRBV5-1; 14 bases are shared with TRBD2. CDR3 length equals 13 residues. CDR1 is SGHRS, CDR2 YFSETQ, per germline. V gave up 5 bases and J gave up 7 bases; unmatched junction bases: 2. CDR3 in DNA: TGCGCCAGCAGAGGGACTAGCGGGGGTGAGCAGTACTTC. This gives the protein CASRGTSGGEQYF.

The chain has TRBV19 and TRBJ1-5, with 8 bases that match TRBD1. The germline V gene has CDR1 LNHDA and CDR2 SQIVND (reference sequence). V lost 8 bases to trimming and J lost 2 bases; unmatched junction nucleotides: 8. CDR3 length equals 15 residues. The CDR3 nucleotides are TGTGCCAGTGATCGACGGGACAGGCGCAATCAGCCCCAGCATTTT. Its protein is CASDRRDRRNQPQHF.

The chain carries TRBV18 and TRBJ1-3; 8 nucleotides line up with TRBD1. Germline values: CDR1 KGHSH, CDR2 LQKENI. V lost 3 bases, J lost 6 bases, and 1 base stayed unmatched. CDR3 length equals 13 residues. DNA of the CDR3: TGTGCCAGCTCACCGGGACAGGAAAACACCATATATTTT. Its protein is CASSPGQENTIYF. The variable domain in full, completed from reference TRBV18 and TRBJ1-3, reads NAGVMQNPRHLVRRRGQEARLRCSPMKGHSHVYWYRQLPEEGLKFMVYLQKENIIDESGMPKERFSAEFPKEGPSILRIQQVVRGDSAAYFCASSPGQENTIYFGEGSWLTVV.

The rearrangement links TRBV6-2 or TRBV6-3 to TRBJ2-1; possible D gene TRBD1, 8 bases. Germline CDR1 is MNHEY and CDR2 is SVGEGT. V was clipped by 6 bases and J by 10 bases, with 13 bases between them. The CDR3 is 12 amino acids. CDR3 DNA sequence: TGTGCCAGCAGCAACAGGGGGGGAGAGCAGTTCTTC. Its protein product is CASSNRGGEQFF.

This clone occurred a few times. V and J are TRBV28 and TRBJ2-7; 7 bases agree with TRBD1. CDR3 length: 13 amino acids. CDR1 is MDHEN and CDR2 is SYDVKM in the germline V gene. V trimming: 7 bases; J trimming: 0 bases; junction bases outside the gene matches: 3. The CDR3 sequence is CASTDRLSYEQYF. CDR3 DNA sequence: TGTGCCAGCACGGACAGGCTCTCCTACGAGCAGTACTTC.